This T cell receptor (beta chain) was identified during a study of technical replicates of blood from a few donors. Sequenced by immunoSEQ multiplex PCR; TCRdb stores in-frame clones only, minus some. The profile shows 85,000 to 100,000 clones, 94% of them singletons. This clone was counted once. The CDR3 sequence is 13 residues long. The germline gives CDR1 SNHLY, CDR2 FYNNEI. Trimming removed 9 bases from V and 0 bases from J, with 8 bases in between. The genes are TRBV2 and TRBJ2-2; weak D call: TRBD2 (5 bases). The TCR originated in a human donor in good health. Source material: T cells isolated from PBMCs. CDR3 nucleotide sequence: TGTGCCAGTGACTACGCGAACACCGGGGAGCTGTTTTTT. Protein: CASDYANTGELFF.